This TCR beta chain was retrieved from a study of CD8+CD57+ T cells in acquired aplastic anemia. According to the study, genomic DNA was the template for TCR beta VDJ and CDR3 profiling. MiXCR, applied by TCRdb to the reads, yields one record per CDR3 protein. The sample yields 150,000 to 200,000 distinct CDR3 sequences, 65% to 75% seen once. CD8+CD57+ cell expansion, shown by flow cytometry, had occurred in the patients selected for sequencing. Germline loops: CDR1 SGHKS, CDR2 YYEKEE (reference sequence). Deletions cut 0 bases from V and 2 bases from J, with 17 bases between. The CDR3 runs 17 residues.

This rearrangement joins TRBV5-5 to TRBJ2-5; D is possibly TRBD1 (5 bases). Sequencing input: sorted CD4+, CD8+, or CD8+CD57+ T cells (not recorded which) from PBMCs. The receptor comes from a human donor with aplastic anemia. CDR3 DNA: TGTGCCAGCAGCTTGGGATTAATAGTCGACAGTCAAGAGACCCAGTACTTC. It translates to CASSLGLIVDSQETQYF.